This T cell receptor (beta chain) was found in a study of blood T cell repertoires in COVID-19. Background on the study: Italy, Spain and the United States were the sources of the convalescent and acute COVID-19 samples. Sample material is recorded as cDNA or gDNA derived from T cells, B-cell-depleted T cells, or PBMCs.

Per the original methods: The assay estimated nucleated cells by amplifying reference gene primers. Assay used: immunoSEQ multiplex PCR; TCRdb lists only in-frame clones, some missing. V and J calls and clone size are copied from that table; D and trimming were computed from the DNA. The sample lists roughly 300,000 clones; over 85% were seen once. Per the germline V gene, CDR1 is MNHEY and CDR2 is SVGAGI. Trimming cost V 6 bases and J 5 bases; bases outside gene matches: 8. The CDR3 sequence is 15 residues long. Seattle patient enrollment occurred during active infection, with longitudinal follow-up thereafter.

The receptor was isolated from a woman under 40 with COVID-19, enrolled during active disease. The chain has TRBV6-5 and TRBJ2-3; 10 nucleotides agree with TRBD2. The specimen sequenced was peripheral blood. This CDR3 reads CASSRGLADRDTQYF. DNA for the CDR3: TGTGCCAGCAGCCGAGGACTAGCGGATAGAGATACGCAGTATTTT.